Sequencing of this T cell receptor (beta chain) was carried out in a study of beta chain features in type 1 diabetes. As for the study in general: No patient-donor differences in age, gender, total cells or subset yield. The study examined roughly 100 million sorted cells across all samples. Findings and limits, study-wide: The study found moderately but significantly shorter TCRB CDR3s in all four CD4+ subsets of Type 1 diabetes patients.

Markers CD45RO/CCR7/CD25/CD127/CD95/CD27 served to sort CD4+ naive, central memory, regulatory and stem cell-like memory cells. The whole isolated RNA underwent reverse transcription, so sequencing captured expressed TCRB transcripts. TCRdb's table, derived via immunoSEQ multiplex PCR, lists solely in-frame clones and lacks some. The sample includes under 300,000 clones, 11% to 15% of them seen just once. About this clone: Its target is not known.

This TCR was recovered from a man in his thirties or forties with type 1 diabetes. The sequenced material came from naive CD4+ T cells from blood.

Here the CDR3 DNA reads TGTGCCAGCAGCCATGACGGATCCGGGGTGGGGGCCAACGTCCTGACTTTC. Its translation: CASSHDGSGVGANVLTF. The chain employs TRBV5-4 and TRBJ2-6, with D possibly TRBD2 on 5 matching bases. Trimming took 4 bases from V and 4 from J, leaving 18 bases between them. The CDR3 runs 17 residues. The germline gives CDR1 SGHNT, CDR2 YYREEE (reference sequence).